This TCR beta chain was retrieved from a study of T-cell reconstitution after alpha-beta-depleted transplantation in children. This clonotype was detected ten times or more. During its preparation, the TCRbeta library received unique molecular identifiers. TCRdb processed the PCR reads anew with MiXCR; each CDR3 protein has one entry. The sample consists of over 300,000 distinct CDR3 sequences, approximately 10% of them appearing once. CDR1 and CDR2 from the germline V gene are SGHRS and YFSETQ. V was trimmed by 4 bases and J by 1 base, leaving 6 bases between them. The CDR3 extends over 13 amino acids.

The chain employs TRBV5-1 and TRBJ1-5; D is uncertain. This clonotype originated in a human donor who donated a stem cell graft to a child with acute lymphoblastic leukemia. This material consisted of PBMCs from the stem cell graft donor, taken from the stem cell graft. CDR3 DNA sequence: TGCGCCAGCAGCCCGATGAGCAATCAGCCCCAGCATTTT. It translates to CASSPMSNQPQHF. Based on the CDR3 plus reference TRBV5-1 and TRBJ1-5, the full variable domain is KAGVTQTPRYLIKTRGQQVTLSCSPISGHRSVSWYQQTPGQGLQFLFEYFSETQRNKGNFPGRFSGRQFSNSRSEMNVSTLELGDSALYLCASSPMSNQPQHFGDGTRLSIL.